The 9 T cell receptor beta chains given below trace back to one sample, sequenced in a study of blood T cell repertoires in COVID-19. Some clones are missing from TCRdb's copy, which holds only in-frame ones; the method was immunoSEQ multiplex PCR. Of 250,000 to 300,000 clones listed, over 80% were seen once; the top ten hold roughly 3.3%. Sequenced material: peripheral blood. The receptors were sampled from a woman between 40 and 50 years old with acute or convalescent COVID-19.

The CDR3 loop is CASGQANTEAFF. The CDR3 DNA is TGTGCCAGTGGACAGGCGAACACTGAAGCTTTCTTT. The V and J genes are TRBV19 and TRBJ1-1, with TRBD1 matching 7 bases. Germline CDR1 LNHDA, CDR2 SQIVND (reference sequence). After removal of 8 bases from V and 1 base from J, the junction contained 1 base not matched to a gene. The CDR3 length is 12 residues.

J is TRBJ1-2 and V is TRBV12-3 or TRBV12-4; D is uncertain. CDR3 length: 13 amino acids. Trimming took 2 bases from V and 8 from J, leaving 12 bases between them. The CDR3 here is CASSLSDSPGYTF. Here the CDR3 DNA reads TGTGCCAGCAGTTTATCCGACTCGCCCGGCTACACCTTC.

The CDR3 reads CASSSTGAVSFSPLHF. As DNA, the CDR3 is TGTGCCAGCAGCTCCACAGGGGCAGTCTCCTTTTCACCCCTCCACTTT. The gene calls are TRBV28 and TRBJ1-6; the match to TRBD1 covers 7 bases. The germline V gene encodes CDR1 MDHEN and CDR2 SYDVKM. CDR3 length: 16 amino acids. Trimming at V came to 6 bases and at J to 9 bases, leaving 14 bases not matched to a gene.

This clone occurred a few times. The chain carries TRBV27 and TRBJ1-2; the D is unclear. CDR1 is MNHEY, CDR2 SMNVEV, per germline (reference sequence). This CDR3 spans 13 amino acids. V was pared by 6 bases and J by 0 bases, with 8 bases between. DNA for the CDR3: TGTGCCAGCAGGGGCACAGCTAACTATGGCTACACCTTC. Encoded protein: CASRGTANYGYTF.

This clone was observed a single time. This chain uses TRBV2 with TRBJ1-2; a weak D match, TRBD1 (5 bases). This CDR3 comprises 14 residues. Germline CDR1 reads SNHLY; CDR2 reads FYNNEI. The ends were cut back, 8 bases at V and 4 bases at J, with 17 bases in the middle. In nucleotides, the CDR3 is TGTGCCAGCGGGCCCGAGAGGGGAGGCTATGGCTACACCTTC. Translation: CASGPERGGYGYTF. The variable domain in full, completed from reference TRBV2 and TRBJ1-2, reads EPEVTQTPSHQVTQMGQEVILRCVPISNHLYFYWYRQILGQKVEFLVSFYNNEISEKSEIFDDQFSVERPDGSNFTLKIRSTKLEDSAMYFCASGPERGGYGYTFGSGTRLTVV.

The J gene is TRBJ1-5, the V gene TRBV19; the D is unclear. V dropped 3 bases and J dropped 4 bases, with 16 bases sitting between them. Germline lookup yields CDR1 LNHDA and CDR2 SQIVND (reference sequence). The CDR3 is 16 residues long. The CDR3: CASSMPPGGKNQPQHF. The CDR3, as DNA: TGTGCCAGTAGTATGCCTCCGGGAGGAAAGAATCAGCCCCAGCATTTT.

The chain joins TRBV27 to TRBJ1-1; D gene uncertain. CDR1 is MNHEY and CDR2 is SMNVEV in the germline V gene (reference sequence). The CDR3 consists of 14 residues. Trimming removed 5 bases from V and 4 bases from J, with 14 bases in between. This chain's CDR3 is CASSLHLPGTEAFF. CDR3 nucleotides: TGTGCCAGCAGTCTACACCTGCCGGGCACTGAAGCTTTCTTT.

V and J are TRBV27 and TRBJ2-7, with D tentatively TRBD1 (6 bases). The CDR3 totals 15 residues. Trimming pared 5 bases from V and 4 bases from J, leaving 18 bases between. Germline assignment: CDR1 MNHEY and CDR2 SMNVEV (reference sequence). Here the CDR3 DNA reads TGTGCCAGCAGTATTGCTCCGGGACAAGGTTACGAGCAGTACGTC. It specifies CASSIAPGQGYEQYV.

The gene calls are TRBV11-1 and TRBJ1-2, with D possibly being TRBD1 (5 bases). The CDR3 is made up of 14 amino acids. V lost 1 base and J lost 2, with 8 bases in between. CDR1 SGHAT and CDR2 FQDESV come from the germline V gene (reference sequence). CDR3 protein: CASSLGTGNYGYTF. The CDR3 DNA is TGTGCCAGCAGCTTAGGTACAGGCAACTATGGCTACACCTTC.